A selection of T cell receptor beta chains follows, all from one sample in a study of cytomegalovirus exposure and HLA in healthy donors. Only in-frame clones appear in the TCRdb table, and some are missing; sequencing was by immunoSEQ multiplex PCR. The sample has over 120,000 clones; roughly nine tenths are singletons. The sequenced sample consisted of PBMCs. These TCRs come from a woman younger than 30 in good health and CMV-seropositive. CDR3s leave out the opening cysteine and the closing phenylalanine or tryptophan. The order of the fields is CDR3 protein, J gene, V gene, clone size. Rows give clone size only sometimes, using once, few, many, or a class for an expanded clone.

CDR3 protein: ASSLKPGGNSPLH
J gene: TRBJ1-6
V gene: TRBV11-2
clone size: .

CDR3 protein: AWSAWRAGNTIY
J gene: TRBJ1-3
V gene: TRBV30
clone size: .

CDR3 protein: AIKVASTDTQY
J gene: TRBJ2-3
V gene: TRBV6-1
clone size: .

CDR3 protein: ASSPQGAGEKLF
J gene: TRBJ1-4
V gene: TRBV6-5
clone size: .

CDR3 protein: SVGVAGQETQY
J gene: TRBJ2-5
V gene: TRBV29-1
clone size: .

CDR3 protein: ASSDGQKWTQPQH
J gene: TRBJ1-5
V gene: TRBV18
clone size: few

CDR3 protein: ASSSWTDYEQY
J gene: TRBJ2-7
V gene: TRBV7-8
clone size: .

CDR3 protein: ASSFPPTSSGNTIY
J gene: TRBJ1-3
V gene: TRBV7-9
clone size: once

CDR3 protein: ASLPGTGAYEQY
J gene: TRBJ2-7
V gene: TRBV6-1
clone size: .

CDR3 protein: ASSPDPGMSTGELF
J gene: TRBJ2-2
V gene: TRBV5-1
clone size: once

CDR3 protein: ASSQKDISYEQY
J gene: TRBJ2-7
V gene: TRBV4-1
clone size: .

CDR3 protein: ASSLVLGGYEQY
J gene: TRBJ2-7
V gene: TRBV5-4
clone size: .

CDR3 protein: ASSSRRSSAEAF
J gene: TRBJ1-1
V gene: TRBV7-9
clone size: .

CDR3 protein: ASSIARGEPAYEQY
J gene: TRBJ2-7
V gene: TRBV19
clone size: .

CDR3 protein: ASSSRTGHYEQY
J gene: TRBJ2-7
V gene: TRBV28
clone size: .

CDR3 protein: ASSLAFPRQGARYGYT
J gene: TRBJ1-2
V gene: TRBV11-2
clone size: .

CDR3 protein: ASSVQGYSNQPQH
J gene: TRBJ1-5
V gene: TRBV27
clone size: .

CDR3 protein: ASSPGTSGGAYPDEQY
J gene: TRBJ2-7
V gene: TRBV7-9
clone size: once

CDR3 protein: ASSLGPSYEQY
J gene: TRBJ2-7
V gene: TRBV27
clone size: .

CDR3 protein: ASSLVGGETQY
J gene: TRBJ2-5
V gene: TRBV7-9
clone size: .

CDR3 protein: ASSSGGTRTEAF
J gene: TRBJ1-1
V gene: TRBV7-8
clone size: .

CDR3 protein: ASSQDRGEQPQH
J gene: TRBJ1-5
V gene: TRBV6-6
clone size: once